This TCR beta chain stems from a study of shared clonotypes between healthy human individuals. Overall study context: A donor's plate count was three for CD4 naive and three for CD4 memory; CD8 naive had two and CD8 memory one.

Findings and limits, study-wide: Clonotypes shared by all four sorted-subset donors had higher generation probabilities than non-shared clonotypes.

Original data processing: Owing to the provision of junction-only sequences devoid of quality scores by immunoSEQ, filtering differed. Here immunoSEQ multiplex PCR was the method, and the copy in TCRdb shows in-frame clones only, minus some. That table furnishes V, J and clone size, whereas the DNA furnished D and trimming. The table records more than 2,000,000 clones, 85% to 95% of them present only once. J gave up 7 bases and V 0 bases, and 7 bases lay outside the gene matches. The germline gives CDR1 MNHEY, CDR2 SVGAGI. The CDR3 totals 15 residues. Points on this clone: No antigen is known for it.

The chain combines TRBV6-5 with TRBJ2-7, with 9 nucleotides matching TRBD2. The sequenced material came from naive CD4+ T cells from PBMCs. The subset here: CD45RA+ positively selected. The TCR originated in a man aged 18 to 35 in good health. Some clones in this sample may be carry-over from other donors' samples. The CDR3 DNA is TGTGCCAGCAGTTACTCGGGACTAGCTCATAGAGAGCAGTACTTC. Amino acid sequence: CASSYSGLAHREQYF.